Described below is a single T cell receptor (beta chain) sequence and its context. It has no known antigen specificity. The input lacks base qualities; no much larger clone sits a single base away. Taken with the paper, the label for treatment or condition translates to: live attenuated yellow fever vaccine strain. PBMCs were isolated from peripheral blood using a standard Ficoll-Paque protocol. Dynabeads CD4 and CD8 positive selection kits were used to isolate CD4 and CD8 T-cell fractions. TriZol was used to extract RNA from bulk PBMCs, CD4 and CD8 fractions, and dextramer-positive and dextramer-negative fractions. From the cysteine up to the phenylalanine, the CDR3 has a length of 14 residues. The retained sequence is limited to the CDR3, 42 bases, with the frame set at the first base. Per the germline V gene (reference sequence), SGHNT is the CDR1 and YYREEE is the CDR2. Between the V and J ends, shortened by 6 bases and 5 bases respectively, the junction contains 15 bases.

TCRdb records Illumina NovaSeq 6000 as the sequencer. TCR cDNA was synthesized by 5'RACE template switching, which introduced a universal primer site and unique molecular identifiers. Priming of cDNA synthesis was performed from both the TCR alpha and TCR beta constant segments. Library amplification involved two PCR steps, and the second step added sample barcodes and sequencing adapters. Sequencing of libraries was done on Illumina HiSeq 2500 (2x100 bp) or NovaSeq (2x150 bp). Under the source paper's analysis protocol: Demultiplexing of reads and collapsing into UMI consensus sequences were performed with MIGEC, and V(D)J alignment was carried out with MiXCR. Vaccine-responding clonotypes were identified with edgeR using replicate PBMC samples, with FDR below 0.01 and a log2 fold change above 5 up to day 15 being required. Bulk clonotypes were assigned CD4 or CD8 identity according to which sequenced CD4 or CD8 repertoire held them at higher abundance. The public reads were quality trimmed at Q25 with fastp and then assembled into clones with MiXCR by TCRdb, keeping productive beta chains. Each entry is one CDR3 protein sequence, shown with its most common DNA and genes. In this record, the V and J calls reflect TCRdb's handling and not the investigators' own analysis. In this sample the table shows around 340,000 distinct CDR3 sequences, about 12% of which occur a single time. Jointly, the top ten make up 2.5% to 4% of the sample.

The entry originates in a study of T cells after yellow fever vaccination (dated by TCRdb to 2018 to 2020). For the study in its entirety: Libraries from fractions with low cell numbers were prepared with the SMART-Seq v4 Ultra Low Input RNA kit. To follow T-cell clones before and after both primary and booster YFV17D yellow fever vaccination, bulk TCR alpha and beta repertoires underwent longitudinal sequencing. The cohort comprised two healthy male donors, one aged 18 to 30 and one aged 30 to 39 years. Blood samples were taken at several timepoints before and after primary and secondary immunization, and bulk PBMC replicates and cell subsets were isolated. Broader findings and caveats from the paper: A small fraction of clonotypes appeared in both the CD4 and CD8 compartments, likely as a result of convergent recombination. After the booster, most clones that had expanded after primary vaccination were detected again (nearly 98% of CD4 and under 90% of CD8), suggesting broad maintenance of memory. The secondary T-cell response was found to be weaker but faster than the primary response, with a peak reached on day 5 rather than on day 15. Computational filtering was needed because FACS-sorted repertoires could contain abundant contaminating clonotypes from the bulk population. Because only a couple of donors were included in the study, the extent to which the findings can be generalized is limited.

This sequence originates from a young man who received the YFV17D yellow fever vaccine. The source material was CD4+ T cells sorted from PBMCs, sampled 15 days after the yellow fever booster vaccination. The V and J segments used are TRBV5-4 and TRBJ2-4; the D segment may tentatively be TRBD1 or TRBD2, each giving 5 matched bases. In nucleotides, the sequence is TGTGCCAGCACCCGGTGGGGGTGGGAAAACATTCAGTACTTC. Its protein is CASTRWGWENIQYF.